This T cell receptor beta chain was identified during a study of blood T cell repertoires in COVID-19. Study details: Samples representing acute and convalescent COVID-19 were sourced from the United States, Italy and Spain. Nucleic acid was either cDNA or gDNA, and it came from T cells, B-cell-depleted T cells, or PBMCs.

In the source study's methods: Quantification of nucleated cells was approximated via reference gene primer amplification. Libraries were prepared by immunoSEQ multiplex PCR; TCRdb keeps only in-frame clonotypes and omits some of them. V and J calls and clone size follow that table, whereas D and trimming were derived from the DNA. The sample carries roughly 170,000 clones, approximately 85% recorded once. Enrolled during active infection, Seattle patients were then followed longitudinally. The CDR3 has 16 amino acids. J lost 8 bases, V lost 3 bases, and 11 bases had no gene match. Germline assignment: CDR1 KGHSH and CDR2 LQKENI.

The material sequenced was peripheral blood. The gene calls are TRBV18 and TRBJ1-4; 8 bases line up with TRBD1. The sequence derives from a woman aged 60-70 years with COVID-19, enrolled during active disease. The DNA of the CDR3 is TGTGCCAGCTCACCGGACAGGGTCGGGAATGTGGAAAAACTGTTTTTT. The encoded protein is CASSPDRVGNVEKLFF.